This TCR beta chain was identified in a study of monozygotic twins with inflammatory bowel disease. Study outcomes and limitations: On the inverse Simpson index, IBD patients scored lower for TCRbeta diversity than healthy co-twins. Especially with disease activity, IBD patients shared fewer clonotypes with others than healthy twins did.

Eight separate reactions per sample served to make cDNA. TCRdb reprocessed the 5' RACE reads, with one entry per CDR3 protein and no DNA. In all, the sample yields fewer than 110,000 distinct CDR3 sequences. On this clonotype itself: Its matching antigen is unknown.

After skipping T cell sorting, the authors isolated total RNA from whole blood. There are 11 residues in the CDR3. Germline-derived CDR1 and CDR2 are DFQATT and SNEGSKA (reference sequence). The receptor was derived from a human donor with ulcerative colitis or Crohn's disease, or a healthy co-twin of an affected twin (not recorded which). Sequences were obtained from blood. This chain joins TRBV20-1 and TRBJ2-7; the TRBD1 assignment by TCRdb is unverifiable without DNA. The CDR3 is CSARGVKEQYF.